This T cell receptor (beta chain) was recovered during a study of molecular identifiers for immune sequencing clone quantification. Study-wide results and limits: Clones that exceeded 20 RNA copies held over 98% of effector molecules, yet under 1% in naive cells. Detectable among some 950,000 naive cells, according to reports, was Jurkat TCR RNA spiked in from one cell.

With 0 bases removed from V and 3 bases from J, the gap between germline ends came to 19 bases. The length of the CDR3 is 17 residues. The V gene's germline CDR1 is SGDLS and CDR2 YYNGEE. Sorting recovered naive CD8 T cells on a CD8+CD4-CCR7+CD45RA+ profile. The authors built bulk TCR libraries by previously described methods with listed TCR primers. TCRdb redid the calling of the PCR reads with MiXCR, one entry per CDR3 protein. Here the sample spans around 86,000 distinct CDR3 sequences, over 15% being singletons. This clonotype was seen ten or more times. What it binds is unknown. The specimen sequenced was naive CD8+ T cells from blood, with Jurkat cell RNA spiked in. The subset is: FACS-sorted CD8+CD4-CCR7+CD45RA+ naive T cells. The clonotype originates from a human donor in good health. Some libraries in this study had Jurkat cell RNA spiked in. The genes are TRBV9 and TRBJ2-7; D may be TRBD2 (7 bases). The CDR3 DNA is TGTGCCAGCAGCGTAGGAGGGGGGGTCCGGGACAACTACGAGCAGTACTTC. This encodes CASSVGGGVRDNYEQYF.